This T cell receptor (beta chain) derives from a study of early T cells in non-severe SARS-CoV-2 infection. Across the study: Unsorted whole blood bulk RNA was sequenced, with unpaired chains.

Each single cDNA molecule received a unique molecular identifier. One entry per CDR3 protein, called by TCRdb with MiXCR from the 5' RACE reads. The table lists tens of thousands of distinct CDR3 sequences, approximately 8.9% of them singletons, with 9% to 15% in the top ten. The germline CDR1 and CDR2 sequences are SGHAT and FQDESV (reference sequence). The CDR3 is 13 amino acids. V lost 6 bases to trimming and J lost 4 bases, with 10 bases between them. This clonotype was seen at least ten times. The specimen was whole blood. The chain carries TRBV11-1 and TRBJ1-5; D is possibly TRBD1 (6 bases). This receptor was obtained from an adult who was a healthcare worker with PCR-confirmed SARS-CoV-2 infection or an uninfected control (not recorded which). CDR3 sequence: CASSQGQNQPQHF. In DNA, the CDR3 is TGTGCCAGCAGTCAGGGACAAAATCAGCCCCAGCATTTT.